This T cell receptor (beta chain) came from a study of blood T cell repertoires in COVID-19. Study at large: Italy, Spain and the United States were the sources of the convalescent and acute COVID-19 samples. Sources were T cells, B-cell-depleted T cells, or PBMCs; the material itself was cDNA or gDNA.

TCRdb's copy holds only in-frame clones and misses some; the assay was immunoSEQ multiplex PCR. The repertoire holds fewer than 200,000 clones, with roughly 90% as singletons. The sequence was obtained from a human donor with acute COVID-19. The donor label of this sample is uncertain. The sample consisted of PBMCs or T cells enriched from blood (not recorded which).

CDR3 residues: CASSPPPAGGYTEAFF. CDR3 sequence (DNA): TGTGCCAGCAGTCCCCCCCCGGCAGGTGGGTACACTGAAGCTTTCTTT. The rearrangement joins TRBV13 to TRBJ1-1; D gene uncertain. CDR1 is PRHDT, CDR2 FYEKMQ, per germline (reference sequence). The V end lost 6 bases, the J end lost 3 bases, and 20 bases lay between the germline ends. This CDR3 spans 16 amino acids.